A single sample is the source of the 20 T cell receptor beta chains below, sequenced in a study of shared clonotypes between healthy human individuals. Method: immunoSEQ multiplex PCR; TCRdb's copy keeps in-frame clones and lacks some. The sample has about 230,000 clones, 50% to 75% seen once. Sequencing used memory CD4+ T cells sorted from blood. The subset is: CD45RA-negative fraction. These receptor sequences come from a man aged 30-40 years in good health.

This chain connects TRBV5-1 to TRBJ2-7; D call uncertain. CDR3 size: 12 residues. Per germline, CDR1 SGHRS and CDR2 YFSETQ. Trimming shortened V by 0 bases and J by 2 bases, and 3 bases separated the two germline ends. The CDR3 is CASSLEAYEQYF. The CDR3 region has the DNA TGCGCCAGCAGCTTGGAGGCCTACGAGCAGTACTTC.

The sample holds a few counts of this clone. CDR3 residues: CASSLWKQRETQYF. In nucleotides, the CDR3 is TGTGCCAGCAGTTTATGGAAGCAGCGAGAGACCCAGTACTTC. This rearrangement joins TRBV28 to TRBJ2-5; D is undetermined. The V gene's germline CDR1 is MDHEN and CDR2 SYDVKM. CDR3 length: 14 residues. V shed 0 bases and J shed 4 bases, with 9 bases lying between them.

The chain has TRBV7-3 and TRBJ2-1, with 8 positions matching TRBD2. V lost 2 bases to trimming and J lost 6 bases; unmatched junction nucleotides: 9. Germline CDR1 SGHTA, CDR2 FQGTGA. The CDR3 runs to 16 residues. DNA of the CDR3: TGTGCCAGCAGCTTAGCTGCCGGGAGGGGCGGCAATGAGCAGTTCTTC. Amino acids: CASSLAAGRGGNEQFF.

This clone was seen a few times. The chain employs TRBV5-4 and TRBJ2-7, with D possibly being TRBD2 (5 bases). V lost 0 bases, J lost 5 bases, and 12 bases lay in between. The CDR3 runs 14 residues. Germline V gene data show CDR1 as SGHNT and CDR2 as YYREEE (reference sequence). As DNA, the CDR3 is TGTGCCAGCAGCTTGGGGACTGCCGTAAACGAGCAGTACTTC. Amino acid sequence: CASSLGTAVNEQYF. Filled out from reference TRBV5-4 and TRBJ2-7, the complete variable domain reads ETGVTQSPTHLIKTRGQQVTLRCSSQSGHNTVSWYQQALGQGPQFIFQYYREEENGRGNFPPRFSGLQFPNYSSELNVNALELDDSALYLCASSLGTAVNEQYFGPGTRLTVT.

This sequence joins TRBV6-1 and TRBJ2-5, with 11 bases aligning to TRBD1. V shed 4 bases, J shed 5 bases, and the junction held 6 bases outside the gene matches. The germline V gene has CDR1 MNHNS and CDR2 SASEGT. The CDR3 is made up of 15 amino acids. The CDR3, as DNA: TGTGCCAGCAGTGGGACAGGGGGCTCTTTGGAGACCCAGTACTTC. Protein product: CASSGTGGSLETQYF.

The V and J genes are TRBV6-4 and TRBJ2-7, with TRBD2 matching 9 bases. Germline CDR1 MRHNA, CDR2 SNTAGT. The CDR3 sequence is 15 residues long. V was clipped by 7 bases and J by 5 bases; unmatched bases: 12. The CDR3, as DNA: TGTGCCAGCAATGAACCGGGACTAGCACCCCACGAGCAGTACTTC. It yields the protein CASNEPGLAPHEQYF.

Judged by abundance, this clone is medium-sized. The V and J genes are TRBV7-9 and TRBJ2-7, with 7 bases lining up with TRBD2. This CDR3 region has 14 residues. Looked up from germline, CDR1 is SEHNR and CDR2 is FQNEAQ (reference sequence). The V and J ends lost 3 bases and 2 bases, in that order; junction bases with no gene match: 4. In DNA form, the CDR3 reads TGTGCCAGCAGCTTGGCGGGAGTAGCCTACGAGCAGTACTTC. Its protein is CASSLAGVAYEQYF. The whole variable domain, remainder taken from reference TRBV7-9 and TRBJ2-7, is DTGVSQNPRHKITKRGQNVTFRCDPISEHNRLYWYRQTLGQGPEFLTYFQNEAQLEKSRLLSDRFSAERPKGSFSTLEIQRTEQGDSAMYLCASSLAGVAYEQYFGPGTRLTVT.

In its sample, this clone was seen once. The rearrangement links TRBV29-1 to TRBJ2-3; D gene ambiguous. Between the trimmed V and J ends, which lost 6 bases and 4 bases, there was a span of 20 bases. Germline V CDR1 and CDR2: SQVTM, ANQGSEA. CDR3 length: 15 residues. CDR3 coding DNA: TGCAGCGTCCGAAAAACCACCCAAGTGGCAGATACGCAGTATTTT. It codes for CSVRKTTQVADTQYF.

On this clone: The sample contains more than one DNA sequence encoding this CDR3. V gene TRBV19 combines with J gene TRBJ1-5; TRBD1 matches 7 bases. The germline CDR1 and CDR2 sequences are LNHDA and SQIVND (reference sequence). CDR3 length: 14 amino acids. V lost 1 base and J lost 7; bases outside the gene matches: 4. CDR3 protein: CASSIVGGGQPQHF. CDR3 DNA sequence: TGTGCCAGTAGTATAGTAGGGGGCGGACAGCCCCAGCATTTT.

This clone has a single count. The CDR3 nucleotides are TGTGCCTGGAGTGCGGCGACAGGACCCTACACTGAAGCTTTCTTT. Its protein product is CAWSAATGPYTEAFF. The J gene is TRBJ1-1, the V gene TRBV30; tentative D call: TRBD1 (6 bases). V lost 1 base to trimming and J lost 3 bases, with 15 bases between them. The CDR3 contains 15 residues. Germline V gene lookup returns CDR1 GTSNPN and CDR2 SVGIG (reference sequence).

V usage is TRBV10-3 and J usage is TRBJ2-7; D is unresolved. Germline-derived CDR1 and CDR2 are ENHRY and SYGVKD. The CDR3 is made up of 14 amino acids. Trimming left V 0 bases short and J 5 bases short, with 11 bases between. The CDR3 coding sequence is TGTGCCATCAGTGAGTCTTGGGTCCGCAACGAGCAGTACTTC. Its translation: CAISESWVRNEQYF.

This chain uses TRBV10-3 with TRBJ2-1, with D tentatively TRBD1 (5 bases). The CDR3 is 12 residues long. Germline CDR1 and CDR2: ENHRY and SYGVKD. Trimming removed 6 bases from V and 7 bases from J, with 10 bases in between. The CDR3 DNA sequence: TGTGCCATCAGGGACAAATCTAATGAGCAGTTCTTC. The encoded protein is CAIRDKSNEQFF.

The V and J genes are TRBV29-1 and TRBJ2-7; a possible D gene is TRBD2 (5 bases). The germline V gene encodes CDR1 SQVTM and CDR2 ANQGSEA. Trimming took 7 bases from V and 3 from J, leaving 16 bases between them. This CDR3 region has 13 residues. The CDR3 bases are TGCAGCGCAATTCGGGAACCTCTCTACGAGCAGTACTTC. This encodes CSAIREPLYEQYF.

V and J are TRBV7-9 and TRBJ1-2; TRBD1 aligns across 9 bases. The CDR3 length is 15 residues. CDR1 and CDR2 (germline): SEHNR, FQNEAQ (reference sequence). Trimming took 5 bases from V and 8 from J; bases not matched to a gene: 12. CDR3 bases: TGTGCCAGCAGCCCGCCCGGGACAGGGTTCAACGGCTACACCTTC. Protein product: CASSPPGTGFNGYTF. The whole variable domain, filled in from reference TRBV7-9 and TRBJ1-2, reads DTGVSQNPRHKITKRGQNVTFRCDPISEHNRLYWYRQTLGQGPEFLTYFQNEAQLEKSRLLSDRFSAERPKGSFSTLEIQRTEQGDSAMYLCASSPPGTGFNGYTFGSGTRLTVV.

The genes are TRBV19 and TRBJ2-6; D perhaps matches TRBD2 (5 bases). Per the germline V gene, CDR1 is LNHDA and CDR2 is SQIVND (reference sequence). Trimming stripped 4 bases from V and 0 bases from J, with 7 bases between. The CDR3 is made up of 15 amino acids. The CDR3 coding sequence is TGTGCCAGTAGTAACCGGGGCTCTGGGGCCAACGTCCTGACTTTC. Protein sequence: CASSNRGSGANVLTF. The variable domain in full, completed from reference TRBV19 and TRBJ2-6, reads DGGITQSPKYLFRKEGQNVTLSCEQNLNHDAMYWYRQDPGQGLRLIYYSQIVNDFQKGDIAEGYSVSREKKESFPLTVTSAQKNPTAFYLCASSNRGSGANVLTFGAGSRLTVL.

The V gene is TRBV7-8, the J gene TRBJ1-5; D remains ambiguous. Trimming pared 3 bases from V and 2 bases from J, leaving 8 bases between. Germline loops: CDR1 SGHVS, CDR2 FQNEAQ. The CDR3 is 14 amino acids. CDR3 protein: CASSFQARNQPQHF. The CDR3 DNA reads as TGTGCCAGCAGCTTTCAGGCTCGCAATCAGCCCCAGCATTTT. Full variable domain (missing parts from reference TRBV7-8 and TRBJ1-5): GAGVSQSPRYKVAKRGQDVALRCDPISGHVSLFWYQQALGQGPEFLTYFQNEAQLDKSGLPSDRFFAERPEGSVSTLKIQRTQQEDSAVYLCASSFQARNQPQHFGDGTRLSIL.

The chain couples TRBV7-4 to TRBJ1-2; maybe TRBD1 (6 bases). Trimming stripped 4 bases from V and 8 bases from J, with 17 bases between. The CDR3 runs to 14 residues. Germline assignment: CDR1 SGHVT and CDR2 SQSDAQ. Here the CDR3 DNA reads TGTGCCAGCAGCTCCCGCTTGGGGGCCGGGGGCTACACCTTC. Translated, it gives CASSSRLGAGGYTF.

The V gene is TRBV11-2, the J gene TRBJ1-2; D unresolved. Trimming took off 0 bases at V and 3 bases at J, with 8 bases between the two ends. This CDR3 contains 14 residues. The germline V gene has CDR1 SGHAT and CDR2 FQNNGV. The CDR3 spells CASSLDLTDYGYTF. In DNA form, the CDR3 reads TGTGCCAGCAGCTTAGATCTGACGGACTATGGCTACACCTTC.

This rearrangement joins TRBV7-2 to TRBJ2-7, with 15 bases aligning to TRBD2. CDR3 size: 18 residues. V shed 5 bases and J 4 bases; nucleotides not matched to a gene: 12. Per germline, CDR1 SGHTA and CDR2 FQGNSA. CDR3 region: CASSRGTSGRKVVYEQYF. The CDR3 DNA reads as TGTGCCAGCAGCAGAGGGACTAGCGGGAGGAAAGTCGTGTACGAGCAGTACTTC.

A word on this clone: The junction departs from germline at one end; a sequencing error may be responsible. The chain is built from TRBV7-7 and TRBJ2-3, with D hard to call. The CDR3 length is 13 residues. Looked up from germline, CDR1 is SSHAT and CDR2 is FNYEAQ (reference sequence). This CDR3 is CASSLGPTDTQYF. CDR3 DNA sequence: TGTGCTAGCAGCTTAGGACCCACAGATACGCAGTATTTT. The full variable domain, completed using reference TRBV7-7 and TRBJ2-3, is GAGVSQSPRYKVTKRGQDVTLRCDPISSHATLYWYQQALGQGPEFLTYFNYEAQPDKSGLPSDRFSAERPEGSISTLTIQRTEQRDSAMYRCASSLGPTDTQYFGPGTRLTVL.